This T cell receptor beta chain was identified in a study of T cells in Graves' hyperthyroidism and ophthalmopathy. Study findings and constraints: Most thyroid clonotypes expanded above 0.001 were also detected in blood.

The CDR3 is 14 amino acids. The V and J ends lost 7 bases and 0 bases respectively, with 12 bases between them. Germline assignment: CDR1 LNHDA and CDR2 SQIVND (reference sequence). TCR beta CDR3 sequences were amplified from RNA transcripts. HTBI primers were used for first-round RT-PCR of the TCR CDR3. TCRdb reprocessed the multiplex PCR reads with MiXCR, giving one entry per CDR3 protein. The table includes around 690,000 distinct CDR3 sequences, approximately 15% detected once. As regards this clonotype: The antigen remains undetermined.

The specimen was blood. The sequence was obtained from a man aged 45-65 years with Graves' hyperthyroidism. The rearrangement joins TRBV19 to TRBJ1-2, with unresolved D. The CDR3 spells CASTLELSNYGYTF. DNA for the CDR3: TGTGCCAGTACCCTAGAGTTGTCTAACTATGGCTACACCTTC.